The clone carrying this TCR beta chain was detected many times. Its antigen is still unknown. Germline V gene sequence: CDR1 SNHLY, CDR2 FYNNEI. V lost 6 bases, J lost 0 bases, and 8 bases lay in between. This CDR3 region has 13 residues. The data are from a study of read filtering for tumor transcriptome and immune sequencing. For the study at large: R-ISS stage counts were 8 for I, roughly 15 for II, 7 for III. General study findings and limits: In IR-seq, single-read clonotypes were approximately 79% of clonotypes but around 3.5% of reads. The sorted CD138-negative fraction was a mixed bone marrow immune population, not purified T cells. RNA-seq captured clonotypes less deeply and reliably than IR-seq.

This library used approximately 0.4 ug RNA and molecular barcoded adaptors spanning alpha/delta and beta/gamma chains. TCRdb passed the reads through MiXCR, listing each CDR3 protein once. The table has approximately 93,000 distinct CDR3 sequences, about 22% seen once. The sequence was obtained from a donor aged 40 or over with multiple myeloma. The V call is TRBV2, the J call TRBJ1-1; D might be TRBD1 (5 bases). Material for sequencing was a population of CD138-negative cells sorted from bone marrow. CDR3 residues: CASRMDMNTEAFF. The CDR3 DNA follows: TGTGCCAGCAGGATGGACATGAACACTGAAGCTTTCTTT.